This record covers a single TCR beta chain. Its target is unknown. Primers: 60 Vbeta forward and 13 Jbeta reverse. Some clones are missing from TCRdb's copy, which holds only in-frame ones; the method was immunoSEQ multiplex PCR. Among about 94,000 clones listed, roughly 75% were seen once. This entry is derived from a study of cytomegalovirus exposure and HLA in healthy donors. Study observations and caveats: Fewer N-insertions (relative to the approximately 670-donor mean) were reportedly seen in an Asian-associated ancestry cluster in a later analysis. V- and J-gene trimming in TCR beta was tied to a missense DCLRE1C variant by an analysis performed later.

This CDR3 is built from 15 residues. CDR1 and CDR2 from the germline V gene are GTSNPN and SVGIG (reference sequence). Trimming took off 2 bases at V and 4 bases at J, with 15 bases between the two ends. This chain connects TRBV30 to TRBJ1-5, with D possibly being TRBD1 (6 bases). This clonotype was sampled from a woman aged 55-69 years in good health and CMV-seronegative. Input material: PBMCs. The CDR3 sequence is CAWSPPGTHNQPQHF. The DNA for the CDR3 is TGTGCCTGGAGTCCCCCCGGGACACATAATCAGCCCCAGCATTTT.